This TCR beta chain was sequenced during a study of post-analysis software for immune sequencing data (dated by TCRdb to the mid-2010s). About the study as a whole: The recorded disease courses included relapsing-remitting, secondary progressive and progressive-relapsing multiple sclerosis, and some patients had no subtype annotation. A subset of samples was prepared in parallel using single-end sample barcoding, then pooled and co-amplified after Illumina adapter ligation. Patient repertoires were compared against ten to twelve previously published healthy control repertoires from donors aged 6 to 25 years.

V lost 2 bases and J lost 6 bases; the stretch between them is 19 bases long. The CDR3, from cysteine to phenylalanine, totals 15 residues. Left in the record is the CDR3 DNA by itself, 45 bases read in frame from the first base. CDR1 SQVTM and CDR2 ANQGSEA were looked up in the germline V gene. To prepare the library, PCR was applied. The sequencer listed for this sample is Illumina HiSeq 2500. To reduce PCR and sequencing biases, unique molecular identifiers were incorporated into the TCR beta cDNA libraries. About 500,000 cDNA molecules were obtained for every 1 to 10 million input T cells, so each molecule roughly corresponded to one T cell. The patient libraries were prepared and sequenced using the same protocol as the earlier healthy control dataset. Samples belonging to the same batch were prepared together, multiplexed and sequenced on a shared HiSeq lane. The authors' pipeline ran thus. Raw barcoded reads were processed with MIGEC, and single-read molecular identifier groups were discarded before consensus assembly and CDR3 extraction. VDJtools was used for post-analysis of the clonotype tables, and diversity was normalized by down-sampling every dataset to the size of the smallest sample. In repertoire overlap clustering, CDR3 amino acid sequences, but not nucleotide sequences, were matched to correct batch-related cross-sample contamination. TCRdb redid the processing of the public reads, applying fastp at Q25 and MiXCR, and retained in-frame beta chains. Rows are unified per CDR3 protein, each entry keeping the most common DNA and genes. TCRdb, not the original authors, processed these V and J calls. The sample data list 700,000 to 900,000 distinct CDR3 sequences, and 35% to 55% of these were observed just once. The top ten constitute roughly 5.2% of the sample.

Regarding this clonotype: The antigen it recognizes is unknown. Base qualities are missing; no much larger clone stands one base away.

Broader findings and caveats from the paper: Significantly higher frequencies in patients than in controls were found for roughly 5 TRBV segments, including TRBV5-6, TRBV5-1 and TRBV20-1. Normalized Chao1 diversity was significantly lower in multiple sclerosis patients than controls, suggesting substantial peripheral T-cell clonal expansion. The control group was slightly older than the multiple sclerosis patient group. When samples were clustered directly using the F measure, samples prepared in the same batch co-clustered strongly, which prompted a batch-effect correction.

TCR beta repertoires were profiled from peripheral blood of about a dozen young patients with multiple sclerosis to demonstrate the VDJtools post-analysis software. The patients with multiple sclerosis were children and adolescents between roughly 6 and 17 years of age. This sequence originates from a girl aged 5-17 years with multiple sclerosis. The sequence joins TRBV29-1 to TRBJ1-2; the D gene is perhaps TRBD1, on 6 matching bases. The specimen was blood. Here the CDR3 is given as CSVERATGGNHGYTF. The DNA sequence is given as TGCAGCGTTGAACGGGCGACAGGAGGGAACCATGGCTACACCTTC.